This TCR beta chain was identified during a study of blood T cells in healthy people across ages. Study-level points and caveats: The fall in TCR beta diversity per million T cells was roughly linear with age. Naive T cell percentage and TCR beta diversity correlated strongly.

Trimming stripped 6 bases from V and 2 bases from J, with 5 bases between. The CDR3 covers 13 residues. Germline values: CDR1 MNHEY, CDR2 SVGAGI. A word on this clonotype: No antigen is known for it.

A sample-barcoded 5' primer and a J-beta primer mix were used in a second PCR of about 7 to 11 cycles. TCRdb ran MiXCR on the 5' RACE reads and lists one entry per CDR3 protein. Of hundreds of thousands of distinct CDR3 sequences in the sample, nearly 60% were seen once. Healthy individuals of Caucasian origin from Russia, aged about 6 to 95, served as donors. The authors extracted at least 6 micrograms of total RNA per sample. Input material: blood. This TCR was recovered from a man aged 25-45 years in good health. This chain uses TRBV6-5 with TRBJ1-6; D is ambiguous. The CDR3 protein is CASREPYNSPLHF. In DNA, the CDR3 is TGTGCCAGCAGGGAGCCCTATAATTCACCCCTCCACTTT.